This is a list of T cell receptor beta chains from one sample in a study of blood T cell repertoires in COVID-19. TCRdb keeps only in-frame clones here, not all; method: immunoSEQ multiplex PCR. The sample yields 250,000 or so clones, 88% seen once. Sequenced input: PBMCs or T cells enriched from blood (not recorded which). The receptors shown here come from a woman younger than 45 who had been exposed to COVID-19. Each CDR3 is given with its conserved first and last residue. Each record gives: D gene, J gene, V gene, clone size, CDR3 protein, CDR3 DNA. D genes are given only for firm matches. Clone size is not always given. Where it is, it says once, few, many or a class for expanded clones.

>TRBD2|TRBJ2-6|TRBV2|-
CASVGTSESSGANVLTF
TGTGCCAGCGTCGGGACTAGCGAAAGCTCTGGGGCCAACGTCCTGACTTTC
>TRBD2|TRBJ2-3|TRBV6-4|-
CASSELAGGSTDTQYF
TGTGCCAGCAGTGAGCTAGCGGGAGGCAGCACAGATACGCAGTATTTT
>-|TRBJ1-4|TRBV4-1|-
CASSQDRGPAEKLFF
TGCGCCAGCAGCCAAGATAGAGGCCCGGCGGAAAAACTGTTTTTT
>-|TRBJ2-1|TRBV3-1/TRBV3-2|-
CASSPLIQVHNEQFF
TGTGCCAGCAGCCCTCTCATACAGGTCCACAATGAGCAGTTCTTC
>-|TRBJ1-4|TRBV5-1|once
CASSLYFPSDTTNEKLFF
TGCGCCAGCAGCTTGTACTTCCCAAGTGATACCACTAATGAAAAACTGTTTTTT
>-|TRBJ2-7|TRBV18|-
CASSESYEQYF
TGTGCCAGCTCGGAGTCCTACGAGCAGTACTTC
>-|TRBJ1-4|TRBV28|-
CASSYRPPGVATNEKLFF
TGTGCCAGTTCTTATAGACCCCCAGGGGTTGCAACTAATGAAAAACTGTTTTTT
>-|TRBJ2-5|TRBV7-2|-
CASSLVATYRYQETQYF
TGTGCCAGCAGCTTAGTGGCCACGTATCGTTACCAAGAGACCCAGTACTTC
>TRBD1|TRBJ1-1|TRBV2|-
CASSEALLRQGYTEAFF
TGTGCCAGCAGTGAAGCGCTTCTGAGACAGGGGTACACTGAAGCTTTCTTT
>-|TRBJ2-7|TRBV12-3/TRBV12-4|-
CASSLALRYEQYF
TGTGCCAGCAGTTTAGCGCTAAGATACGAGCAGTACTTC
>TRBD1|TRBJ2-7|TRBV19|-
CASSTITPTGVVYEQYF
TGTGCCAGTAGTACAATAACACCTACAGGGGTCGTCTACGAGCAGTACTTC
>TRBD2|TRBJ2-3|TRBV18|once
CASSPASGLSTDTQYF
TGTGCCAGCTCACCTGCTAGCGGGCTAAGCACAGATACGCAGTATTTT
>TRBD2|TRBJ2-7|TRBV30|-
CAWSAQNTGLAGDEQYF
TGTGCCTGGAGTGCACAGAACACCGGACTAGCGGGAGACGAGCAGTACTTC
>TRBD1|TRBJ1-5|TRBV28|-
CASTTGVGNQPQHF
TGTGCCAGCACGACAGGGGTGGGAAATCAGCCCCAGCATTTT
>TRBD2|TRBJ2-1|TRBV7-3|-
CASSSSGSLYNEQFF
TGTGCCAGCAGCTCAAGCGGGAGTCTCTACAATGAGCAGTTCTTC
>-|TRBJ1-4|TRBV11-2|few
CASSLAGEHNEKLFF
TGTGCCAGCAGCTTAGCCGGGGAGCATAATGAAAAACTGTTTTTT
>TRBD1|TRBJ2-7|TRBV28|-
CASSSAGQGSYEQYF
TGTGCCAGCAGTTCAGCGGGACAGGGGAGCTACGAGCAGTACTTC
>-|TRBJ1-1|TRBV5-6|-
CASSPGQNLNTEAFF
TGTGCCAGCAGCCCCGGACAGAACCTGAACACTGAAGCTTTCTTT
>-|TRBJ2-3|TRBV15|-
CATSRDAAADTQYF
TGTGCCACCAGCAGAGATGCAGCGGCAGATACGCAGTATTTT
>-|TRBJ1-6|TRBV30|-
CAWSSSNSPLHF
TGTGCCTGGAGTTCTAGCAATTCACCCCTCCACTTT
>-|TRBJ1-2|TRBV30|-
CAWKIQGFSYGYTF
TGTGCCTGGAAAATCCAGGGGTTTAGCTATGGCTACACCTTC
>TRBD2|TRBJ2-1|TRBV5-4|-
CASRPGGGRAGEQFF
TGTGCCAGCCGCCCGGGGGGCGGGAGGGCAGGTGAGCAGTTCTTC
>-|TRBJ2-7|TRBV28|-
CASSTKDLLKSSYEQYF
TGTGCCAGCAGTACGAAAGATTTACTCAAAAGCTCCTACGAGCAGTACTTC
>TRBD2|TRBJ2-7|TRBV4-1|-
CASSPGRRRLAGVHEQYF
TGCGCCAGCAGCCCGGGACGACGGAGACTAGCGGGAGTCCACGAGCAGTACTTC
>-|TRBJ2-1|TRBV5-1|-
CASSFSDEQFF
TGCGCCAGCAGCTTTAGTGATGAGCAGTTCTTC
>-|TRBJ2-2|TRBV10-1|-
CASSALATPGELFF
TGCGCCAGCAGTGCCCTAGCGACCCCCGGGGAGCTGTTTTTT
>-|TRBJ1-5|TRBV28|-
CASSLIQGQAQHF
TGTGCCAGCAGTTTAATACAGGGCCAGGCCCAGCATTTT
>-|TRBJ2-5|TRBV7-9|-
CASSLGRGLETQYF
TGTGCCAGCAGCTTAGGTAGAGGGTTGGAGACCCAGTACTTC